This entry describes one T cell receptor beta chain. Its antigen is as yet unknown. The sample comes from a study of CD4+ T cells in melanoma. Study-wide points: CD8+ T cell, macrophage and B cell function reportedly correlated with neoantigen-specific CD4+ T cells. Diverse differentiation states were reported for melanoma neoantigen-specific CD4+ T cells.

Germline lookup yields CDR1 MNHEY and CDR2 SVGAGI. The CDR3 is 15 amino acids. Trimming took 6 bases from V and 5 from J; bases not matched to a gene: 7. Generated by immunoSEQ multiplex PCR, the TCRdb table keeps only in-frame clones and is missing some. The repertoire consists of about 15,000 clones, with 50% to 75% occurring once and the leading ten covering roughly 13%. This receptor was taken from a human donor with melanoma. Sequencing was carried out using cells from a culture (not recorded whether cultured in vitro). The gene calls are TRBV6-5 and TRBJ2-3; TRBD1 matches at 11 bases. CDR3 sequence reads: CASSPDRGRGDTQYF. DNA for the CDR3: TGTGCCAGCAGCCCGGACAGGGGGCGAGGAGATACGCAGTATTTT.